This is a list of T cell receptor beta chains from one sample in a study of blood T cell repertoires in COVID-19. Sequencing used immunoSEQ multiplex PCR; TCRdb keeps in-frame clones, though not all of them. In the table there are about 260,000 clones, about 90% of which are singletons. The specimen sequenced was peripheral blood. These receptors came from a woman in her seventies with COVID-19, enrolled during active disease. Both conserved end residues are part of each CDR3. The D gene is left open where the match is weak. Clone sizes are given selectively: once, few, many, or a class where the clone is expanded.

CDR3 length,D gene,clone size,J gene,V gene,CDR3 DNA,CDR3 protein
13,-,-,TRBJ1-2,TRBV19,TGTGCCAGTAGTGACCCGTGGAGGAACGGCTACACCTTC,CASSDPWRNGYTF
16,TRBD2,-,TRBJ2-1,TRBV11-2,TGTGCCAGCAGCTTAATAGCGGGACTGTCCTACAATGAGCAGTTCTTC,CASSLIAGLSYNEQFF
16,-,-,TRBJ1-3,TRBV6-2/TRBV6-3,TGTGCCAGCAGTTCGCCGCACCGGGGGTTTGGAAACACCATATATTTT,CASSSPHRGFGNTIYF
14,-,few,TRBJ1-6,TRBV28,TGTGCCAGCAGGCAAACGGGGGACAATTCACCCCTCCACTTT,CASRQTGDNSPLHF
13,-,-,TRBJ1-5,TRBV4-3,TGCGCCAGCAGCCAAGCCATCGATAGGCCCCAGCATTTT,CASSQAIDRPQHF
15,TRBD1,-,TRBJ1-2,TRBV28,TGTGCCAGCAGTTTGGCAAACAGGGGGCAACGAGGCTACACCTTC,CASSLANRGQRGYTF
11,-,-,TRBJ1-1,TRBV5-1,TGCGCCAGCAGCACAGGTTCTGGGACTTTCTTT,CASSTGSGTFF
14,-,-,TRBJ1-5,TRBV20-1,TGCAGTGCTAGTTACACCGGGGGTATTCAGCCCCAGCATTTT,CSASYTGGIQPQHF
14,-,once,TRBJ1-2,TRBV4-2,TGTGCCAGCAGCCAAGACAGGGTGGTTGATGGCTACACCTTC,CASSQDRVVDGYTF
16,-,-,TRBJ1-4,TRBV18,TGTGCCAGCTCACCACCTTATCGGGTCGGAAATGAAAAACTGTTTTTT,CASSPPYRVGNEKLFF
14,-,-,TRBJ1-6,TRBV27,TGTGCCAGCAGTTTCGAGGGTTGGTATTCACCCCTCCACTTT,CASSFEGWYSPLHF
16,TRBD1,-,TRBJ1-1,TRBV7-9,TGTGCCAGCAGCTCCAGGGACAGGGGGATGAACACTGAAGCTTTCTTT,CASSSRDRGMNTEAFF
15,TRBD1,-,TRBJ2-7,TRBV28,TGTGCCAGCCTCGCGTCGGGACAGGGGGCCTACGAGCAGTACTTC,CASLASGQGAYEQYF
17,TRBD2,-,TRBJ2-1,TRBV7-9,TGTGCCAGCAGCTTGGGGGGACTAGCGGGAGGCAGTAGTGAGCAGTTCTTC,CASSLGGLAGGSSEQFF
12,TRBD2,-,TRBJ2-7,TRBV30,TGTGCCTCGACTAGCGGATCCTACGAGCAGTACTTC,CASTSGSYEQYF
13,-,-,TRBJ2-2,TRBV4-1,TGCGCCAGCAGCCGCCTAGAAACCGGGGAGCTGTTTTTT,CASSRLETGELFF
17,TRBD2,once,TRBJ2-4,TRBV19,TGTGCCAGTAGTTGGGCGCGCGGGAGGGGAACCAAAAACATTCAGTACTTC,CASSWARGRGTKNIQYF
15,-,-,TRBJ2-2,TRBV5-1,TGCGCCAGCAGCTTTCGGACGGGAAACACCGGGGAGCTGTTTTTT,CASSFRTGNTGELFF